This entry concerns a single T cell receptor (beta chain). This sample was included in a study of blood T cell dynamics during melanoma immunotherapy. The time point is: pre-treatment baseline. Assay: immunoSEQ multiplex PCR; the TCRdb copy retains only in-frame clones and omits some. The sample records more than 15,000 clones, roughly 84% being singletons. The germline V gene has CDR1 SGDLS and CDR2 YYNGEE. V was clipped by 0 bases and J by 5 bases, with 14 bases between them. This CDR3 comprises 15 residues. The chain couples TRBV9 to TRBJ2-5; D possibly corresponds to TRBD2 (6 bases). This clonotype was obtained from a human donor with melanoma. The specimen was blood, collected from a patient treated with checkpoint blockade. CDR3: CASSVAVGSPETQYF. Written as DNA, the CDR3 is TGTGCCAGCAGCGTAGCCGTCGGGAGCCCCGAGACCCAGTACTTC.